This T cell receptor (beta chain) was found in a study of T cell repertoires in cytomegalovirus infection. In the study overall: Public TCR beta signatures marked donors with CMV infection and the matching HLA.

In germline, CDR1 is LGHNA, CDR2 YNFKEQ. This CDR3 is built from 17 residues. V lost 0 bases to trimming and J lost 1 base, with 12 bases between them. TCRdb processed the reads anew with MiXCR; each CDR3 protein has one entry. Of hundreds of thousands of distinct CDR3 sequences in the sample, around 6.2% were seen once. Regarding the study as a whole: Ex vivo, HLA-C-restricted CMV-specific TCR beta clonotypes prevailed over the rest of the response.

In the case of this clonotype: Its antigen remains unknown.

The TCR comes from a human donor in good health (CMV status not recorded). Some clones in this sample may be carry-over from other donors' samples. The chain recombines TRBV4-2 with TRBJ2-2; D gene uncertain. The sequencing input was PBMCs. CDR3 residues: CASSQDFKPLNTGELFF. The DNA of the CDR3 is TGTGCCAGCAGCCAAGATTTCAAGCCTTTGAACACCGGGGAGCTGTTTTTT.